This T cell receptor (beta chain) appears in the sequencing data of a study of Ad26.COV2.S vaccination and SARS-CoV-2 variants. Whole-study results and caveats: Higher spike-specific TCR breadth was found in vaccine recipients than in placebo recipients.

As for treatment: about 20 received Ad26.COV2.S at low or high dose, single or two shots; about 5 received placebo; per-sample allocation not given. After the first vaccine or placebo injection, samples were drawn on day 63. This CDR3 spans 15 amino acids. Germline V gives CDR1 LNHDA, CDR2 SQIVND (reference sequence). V gave up 4 bases and J gave up 3 bases, with 15 bases separating them. With regard to this clone: Its antigen remains unidentified.

Using immunoSEQ multiplex PCR, the repertoire was profiled, and TCRdb retains in-frame clones only, with some absent. The data show hundreds of thousands of clones, around nine tenths seen once. The chain joins TRBV19 to TRBJ1-2; D unresolved. The receptor comes from a person between 18 and 65 years old who received the Ad26.COV2.S COVID-19 vaccine or a placebo. This sample comprised peripheral blood, obtained in a trial of Ad26.COV2.S vaccine versus placebo. The CDR3 sequence is CASSTPGRIYYGYTF. CDR3 coding DNA: TGTGCCAGTAGTACCCCCGGACGGATTTACTATGGCTACACCTTC.